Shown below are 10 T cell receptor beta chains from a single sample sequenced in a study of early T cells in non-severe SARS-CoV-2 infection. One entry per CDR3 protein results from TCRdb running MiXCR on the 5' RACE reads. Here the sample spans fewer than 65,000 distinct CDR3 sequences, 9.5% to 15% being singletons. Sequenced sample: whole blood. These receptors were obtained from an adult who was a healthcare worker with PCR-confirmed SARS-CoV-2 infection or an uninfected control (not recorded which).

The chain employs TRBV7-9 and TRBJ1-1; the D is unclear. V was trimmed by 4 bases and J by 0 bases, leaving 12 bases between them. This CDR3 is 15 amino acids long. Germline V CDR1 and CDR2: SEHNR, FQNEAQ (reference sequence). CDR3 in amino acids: CASSWARLMNTEAFF. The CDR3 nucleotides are TGTGCCAGCAGCTGGGCTCGGCTGATGAACACTGAAGCTTTCTTT.

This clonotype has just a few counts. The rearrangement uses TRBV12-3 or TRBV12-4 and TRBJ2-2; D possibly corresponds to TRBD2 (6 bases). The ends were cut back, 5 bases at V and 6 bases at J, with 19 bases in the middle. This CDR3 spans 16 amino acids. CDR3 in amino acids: CASSLQSAGFSGELFF. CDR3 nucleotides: TGTGCCAGCAGTCTCCAGAGCGCGGGGTTTTCCGGGGAGCTGTTTTTT.

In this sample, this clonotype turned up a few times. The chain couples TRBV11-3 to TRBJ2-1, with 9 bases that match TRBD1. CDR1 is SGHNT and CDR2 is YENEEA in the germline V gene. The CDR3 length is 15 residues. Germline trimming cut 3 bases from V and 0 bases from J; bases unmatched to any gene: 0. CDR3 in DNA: TGTGCCAGCAGCTTGGACAGGGGCTCCTACAATGAGCAGTTCTTC. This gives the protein CASSLDRGSYNEQFF.

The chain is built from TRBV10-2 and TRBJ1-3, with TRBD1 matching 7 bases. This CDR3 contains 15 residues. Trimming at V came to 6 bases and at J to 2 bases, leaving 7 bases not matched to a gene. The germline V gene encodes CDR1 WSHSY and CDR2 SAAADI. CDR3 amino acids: CASRSPQGAGNTIYF. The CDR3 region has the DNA TGCGCCAGCAGGTCACCCCAGGGGGCTGGAAACACCATATATTTT.

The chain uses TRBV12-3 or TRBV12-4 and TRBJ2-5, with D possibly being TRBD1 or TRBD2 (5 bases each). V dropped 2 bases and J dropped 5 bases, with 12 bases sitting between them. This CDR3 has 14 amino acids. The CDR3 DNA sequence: TGTGCCAGCAGTTTACTTGGGGGAGAGGAGACCCAGTACTTC. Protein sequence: CASSLLGGEETQYF.

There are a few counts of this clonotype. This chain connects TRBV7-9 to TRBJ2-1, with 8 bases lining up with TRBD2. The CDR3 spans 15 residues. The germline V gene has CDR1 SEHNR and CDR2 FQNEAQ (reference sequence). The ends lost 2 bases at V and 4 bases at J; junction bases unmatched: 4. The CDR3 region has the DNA TGTGCCAGCAGCTTAACGGGGGGGTCTTACAATGAGCAGTTCTTC. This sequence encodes CASSLTGGSYNEQFF.

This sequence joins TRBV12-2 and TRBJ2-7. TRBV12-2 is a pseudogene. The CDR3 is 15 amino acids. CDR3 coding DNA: TGTGCAAGTCGCCTACTCGACCGAAACTCCTACGAGCAGTACTTC. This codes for CASRLLDRNSYEQYF.

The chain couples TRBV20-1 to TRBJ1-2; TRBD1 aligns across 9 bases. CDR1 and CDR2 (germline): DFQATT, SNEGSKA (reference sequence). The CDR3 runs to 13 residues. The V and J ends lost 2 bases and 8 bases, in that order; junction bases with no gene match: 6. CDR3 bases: TGCAGTGCTAGACCCACAGGGGGCGGAGGCTACACCTTC. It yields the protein CSARPTGGGGYTF.

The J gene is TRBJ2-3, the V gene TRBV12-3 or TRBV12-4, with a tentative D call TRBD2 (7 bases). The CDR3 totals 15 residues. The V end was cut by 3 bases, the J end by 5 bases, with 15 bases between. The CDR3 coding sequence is TGTGCCAGCAGTTTTGGGGGGGGGCCGGTAGATACGCAGTATTTT. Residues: CASSFGGGPVDTQYF.

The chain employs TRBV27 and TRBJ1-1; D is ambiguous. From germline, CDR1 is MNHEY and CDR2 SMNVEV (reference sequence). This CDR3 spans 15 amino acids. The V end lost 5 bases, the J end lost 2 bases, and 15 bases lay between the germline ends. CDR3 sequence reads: CASSPRQTGNTEAFF. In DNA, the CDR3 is TGTGCCAGCAGTCCTAGGCAGACGGGAAACACTGAAGCTTTCTTT.